Each of the 13 T cell receptor beta chains below was sequenced from the same sample in a study of T-cell memory formation after mild COVID-19. TCRdb recomputed calls from the 5' RACE reads with MiXCR, one row per CDR3 protein. The table has approximately 250,000 distinct CDR3 sequences, over 15% seen once. The sample consisted of PBMCs or a T cell subset sorted from them (not recorded which). The receptor source for this set is a man between 18 and 29 years old who had mild COVID-19 (a few samples of this study predate the infection). Cell type and time point are not known.

CDR3 amino acids: CASSLTEGGEQYF. The CDR3 DNA reads as TGTGCCAGCAGCTTAACGGAGGGGGGCGAGCAGTACTTC. The rearrangement joins TRBV7-9 to TRBJ2-7; D possibly matches TRBD1 or TRBD2 (6 bases each). The germline V and J ends were trimmed by 2 bases and 6 bases, with 11 bases remaining between them. Germline CDR1 reads SEHNR; CDR2 reads FQNEAQ (reference sequence). The CDR3 consists of 13 residues.

This sequence joins TRBV27 and TRBJ1-1; D possibly corresponds to TRBD1 (5 bases). The CDR3 contains 14 residues. Germline CDR1 and CDR2: MNHEY and SMNVEV (reference sequence). Trimming left V 5 bases short and J 3 bases short, with 13 bases between. The CDR3 DNA sequence: TGTGCCAGCAGTCCCTACCGACAGTACACTGAAGCTTTCTTT. As protein: CASSPYRQYTEAFF.

The chain joins TRBV7-9 to TRBJ1-5; D might be TRBD1 (6 bases). The V and J ends lost 4 bases and 3 bases respectively, with 16 bases between them. The CDR3 is 16 amino acids. CDR1 is SEHNR, CDR2 FQNEAQ, per germline (reference sequence). The CDR3 DNA follows: TGTGCCAGCAGCTCAATAAGGGGGGGCCCCAATCAGCCCCAGCATTTT. Encoded protein: CASSSIRGGPNQPQHF.

The chain employs TRBV5-1 and TRBJ1-1; the D gene is possibly TRBD1 (5 bases). V was clipped by 4 bases and J by 6 bases, with 22 bases between them. This CDR3 has 16 residues. The germline gives CDR1 SGHRS, CDR2 YFSETQ. The CDR3 region has the DNA TGCGCCAGCAGCGTTACCGGGGCCCCCGTCGGGGCTGAAGCTTTCTTT. This encodes CASSVTGAPVGAEAFF.

This clonotype was observed a few times. This rearrangement joins TRBV11-2 to TRBJ1-6; the D gene is possibly TRBD1 (6 bases). The CDR3 sequence is 13 residues long. V shed 8 bases and J shed 7 bases, with 12 bases lying between them. Germline CDR1 SGHAT, CDR2 FQNNGV. CDR3 sequence reads: CASADRLNSPLHF. The CDR3 DNA reads as TGTGCCAGCGCTGACAGGCTGAATTCACCCCTCCACTTT.

V gene TRBV5-4 combines with J gene TRBJ2-7; D may be TRBD1 (6 bases). The germline CDR1 and CDR2 sequences are SGHNT and YYREEE (reference sequence). Trimming stripped 3 bases from V and 1 base from J, with 11 bases between. CDR3 length equals 14 residues. The DNA of the CDR3 is TGTGCCAGCAGCTCGAGGGACACTTCCTACGAGCAGTACTTC. Translation: CASSSRDTSYEQYF.

This clonotype occurred a few times. The V and J genes are TRBV3-2 and TRBJ2-5; the table assigns TRBD1, which was not confirmed against the DNA. TRBV3-2 is labeled a pseudogene. CDR3 length: 14 amino acids. The CDR3 region has the DNA TGTGCCAGCAGCCAAGGGGCGACAGAAGAGACCCAGTACTTC. Amino acid sequence: CASSQGATEETQYF.

There are a few counts of this clonotype. The gene calls are TRBV7-9 and TRBJ2-7; no reliable D call. The V gene lost 5 bases and the J gene lost 4 bases, with 15 bases spanning the gap. Germline V gene data show CDR1 as SEHNR and CDR2 as FQNEAQ (reference sequence). The CDR3 is 14 amino acids. The CDR3 nucleotides read TGTGCCAGCAGCCCCATCGGTTCTTGGTACGAGCAGTACGTC. Its translation: CASSPIGSWYEQYV.

The V gene is TRBV7-9, the J gene TRBJ1-1; perhaps TRBD1 as D (6 bases). CDR1 and CDR2 from the germline V gene are SEHNR and FQNEAQ (reference sequence). The CDR3 sequence is 15 residues long. V was cut by 4 bases and J by 1 base, with 13 bases left in between. CDR3: CASSSNADRNTEAFF. The CDR3 DNA reads TGTGCCAGCAGCTCGAATGCGGACAGGAACACTGAAGCTTTCTTT.

Only one count was recorded for this clonotype. The gene calls are TRBV20-1 and TRBJ2-2, with 10 positions matching TRBD2. V was clipped by 1 base and J by 4 bases; unmatched bases: 3. The CDR3 sequence is 15 residues long. The V gene's germline CDR1 is DFQATT and CDR2 SNEGSKA (reference sequence). The CDR3 is CSARGTSGFTGELFF. The CDR3 nucleotides read TGCAGTGCTAGAGGGACTAGCGGATTCACCGGGGAGCTGTTTTTT.

The CDR3 DNA reads TGTGCCAGCAGCTCCTGGGACACCGCCTACGAGCAGTACTTC. Translation: CASSSWDTAYEQYF. The V call is TRBV12-3 or TRBV12-4, the J call TRBJ2-7; D is possibly TRBD1 (6 bases). Between the trimmed V and J ends, which lost 6 bases and 2 bases, there was a span of 14 bases. This CDR3 comprises 14 residues.

This clonotype was detected only a few times. The rearrangement joins TRBV5-1 to TRBJ1-1; D is uncertain. CDR3 size: 12 residues. CDR1 and CDR2 (germline): SGHRS, YFSETQ. Trimming took off 0 bases at V and 8 bases at J, with 8 bases between the two ends. CDR3 loop: CASSLGFDEAFF. In nucleotides, the CDR3 is TGCGCCAGCAGCTTGGGGTTCGACGAAGCTTTCTTT.

This clonotype appeared a few times. The rearrangement uses TRBV20-1 and TRBJ2-3; 9 bases align to TRBD1. The J segment lost 1 base and the V segment lost 6 bases, leaving 11 bases of the junction unmatched. In germline, CDR1 is DFQATT, CDR2 SNEGSKA (reference sequence). This CDR3 has 16 residues. The CDR3 region is CSAPGTGYGGTDTQYF. The CDR3, as DNA: TGCAGTGCCCCCGGGACAGGGTATGGGGGCACAGATACGCAGTATTTT.